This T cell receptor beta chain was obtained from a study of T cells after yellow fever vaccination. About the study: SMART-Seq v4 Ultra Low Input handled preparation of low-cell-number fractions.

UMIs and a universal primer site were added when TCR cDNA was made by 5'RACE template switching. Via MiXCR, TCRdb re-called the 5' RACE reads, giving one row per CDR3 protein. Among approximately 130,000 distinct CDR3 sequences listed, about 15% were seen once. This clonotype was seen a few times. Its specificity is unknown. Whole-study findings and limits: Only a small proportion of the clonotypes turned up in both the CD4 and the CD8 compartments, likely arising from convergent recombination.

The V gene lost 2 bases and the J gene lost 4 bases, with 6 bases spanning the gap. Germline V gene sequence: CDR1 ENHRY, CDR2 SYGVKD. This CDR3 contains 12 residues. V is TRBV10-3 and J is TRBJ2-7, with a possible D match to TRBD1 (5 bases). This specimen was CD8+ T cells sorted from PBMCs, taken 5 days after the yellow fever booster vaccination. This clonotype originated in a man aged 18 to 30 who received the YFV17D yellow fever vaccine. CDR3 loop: CAISETGYEQYV. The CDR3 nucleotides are TGTGCCATCAGTGAGACAGGTTACGAGCAGTACGTC.